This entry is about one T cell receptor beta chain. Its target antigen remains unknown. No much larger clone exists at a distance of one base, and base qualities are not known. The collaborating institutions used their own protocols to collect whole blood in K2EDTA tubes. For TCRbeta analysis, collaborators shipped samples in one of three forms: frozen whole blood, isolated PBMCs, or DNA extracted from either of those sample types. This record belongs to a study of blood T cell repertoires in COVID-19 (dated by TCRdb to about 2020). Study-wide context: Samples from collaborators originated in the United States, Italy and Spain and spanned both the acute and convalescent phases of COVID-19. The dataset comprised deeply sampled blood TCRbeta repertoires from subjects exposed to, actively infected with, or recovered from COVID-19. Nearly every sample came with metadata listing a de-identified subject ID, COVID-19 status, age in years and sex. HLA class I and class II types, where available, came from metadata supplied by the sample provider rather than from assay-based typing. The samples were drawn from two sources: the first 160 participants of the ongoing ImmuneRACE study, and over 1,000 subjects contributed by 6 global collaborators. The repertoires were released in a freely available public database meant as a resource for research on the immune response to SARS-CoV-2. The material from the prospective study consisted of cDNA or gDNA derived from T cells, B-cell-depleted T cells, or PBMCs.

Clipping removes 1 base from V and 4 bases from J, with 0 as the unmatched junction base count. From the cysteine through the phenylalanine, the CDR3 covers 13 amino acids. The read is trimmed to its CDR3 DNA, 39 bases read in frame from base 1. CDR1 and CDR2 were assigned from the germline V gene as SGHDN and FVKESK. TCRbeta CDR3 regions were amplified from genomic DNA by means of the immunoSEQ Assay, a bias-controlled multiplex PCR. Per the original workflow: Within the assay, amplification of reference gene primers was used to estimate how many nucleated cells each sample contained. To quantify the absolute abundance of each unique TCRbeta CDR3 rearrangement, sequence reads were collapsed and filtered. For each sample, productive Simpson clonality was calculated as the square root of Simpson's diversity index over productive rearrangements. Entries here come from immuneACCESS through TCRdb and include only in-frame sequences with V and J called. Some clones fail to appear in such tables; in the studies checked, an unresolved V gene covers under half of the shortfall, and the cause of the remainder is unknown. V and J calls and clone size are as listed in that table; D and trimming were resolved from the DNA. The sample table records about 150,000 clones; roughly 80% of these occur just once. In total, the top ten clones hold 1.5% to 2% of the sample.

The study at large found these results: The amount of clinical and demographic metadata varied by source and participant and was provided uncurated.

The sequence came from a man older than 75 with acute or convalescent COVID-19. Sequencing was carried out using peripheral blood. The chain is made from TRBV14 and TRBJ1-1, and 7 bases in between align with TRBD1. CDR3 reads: CASSQGQGTEAFF. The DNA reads TGTGCCAGCAGCCAAGGACAGGGCACTGAAGCTTTCTTT.